The 8 T cell receptor beta chains below come from one sample, sequenced in a study of cytomegalovirus exposure and HLA in healthy donors. PCR was performed using 60 Vbeta and 13 Jbeta primers. Clones were read by immunoSEQ multiplex PCR, and TCRdb kept only the in-frame ones, dropping some. The profile covers about 160,000 clones, with under 85% appearing a single time and approximately 4% taken by the ten largest. The source material was PBMCs. These receptors all stem from a man aged 45-60 years in good health and CMV-seropositive.

The chain links TRBV27 to TRBJ1-2, with 8 positions matching TRBD1. The CDR3 is 16 residues long. Germline V gene sequence: CDR1 MNHEY, CDR2 SMNVEV (reference sequence). Trimming removed 3 bases from V and 0 bases from J; junction bases left unmatched: 6. CDR3 protein: CASSFFTGGTNYGYTF. The DNA of the CDR3 is TGTGCCAGCAGTTTTTTTACAGGGGGGACTAACTATGGCTACACCTTC.

The V and J genes are TRBV19 and TRBJ2-5; 11 bases align to TRBD2. The CDR3 is made up of 16 amino acids. V was pared by 8 bases and J by 0 bases, with 8 bases of the junction left unmatched. Germline V CDR1 and CDR2: LNHDA, SQIVND (reference sequence). Here the CDR3 reads CASGRGTSGHQETQYF. DNA for the CDR3: TGTGCCAGTGGCCGAGGGACTAGCGGACACCAAGAGACCCAGTACTTC. The entire variable domain, with the rest obtained from reference TRBV19 and TRBJ2-5, is as follows: DGGITQSPKYLFRKEGQNVTLSCEQNLNHDAMYWYRQDPGQGLRLIYYSQIVNDFQKGDIAEGYSVSREKKESFPLTVTSAQKNPTAFYLCASGRGTSGHQETQYFGPGTRLLVL.

The V and J genes are TRBV7-3 and TRBJ2-7; possible D gene TRBD1, 6 bases. The CDR3 has 13 amino acids. Trimming removed 5 bases at V and 6 bases at J, with 14 bases between. Germline CDR1 and CDR2: SGHTA and FQGTGA. CDR3 nucleotide sequence: TGTGCCAGCAGCATCGGGACAATAGGCGAGCAGTACTTC. Translation gives CASSIGTIGEQYF.

This clone was recorded only once. The chain combines TRBV27 with TRBJ2-7; a weak D match, TRBD2 (6 bases). This CDR3 comprises 15 residues. Trimming took 5 bases from V and 3 from J, leaving 17 bases between them. The germline CDR1 and CDR2 sequences are MNHEY and SMNVEV (reference sequence). DNA of the CDR3: TGTGCCAGCAGTGCGGGGACTGGCGAATACTACGAGCAGTACTTC. Encoded protein: CASSAGTGEYYEQYF.

The V gene is TRBV7-9, the J gene TRBJ2-7; TRBD1 might be the D (6 bases). Germline lookup yields CDR1 SEHNR and CDR2 FQNEAQ (reference sequence). The V end lost 4 bases, the J end lost 5 bases, and 21 bases lay between the germline ends. The CDR3 loop spans 16 amino acids. The CDR3 nucleotides are TGTGCCAGCAGCTCCACCCCAGGGGAAGGGAGAAACGAGCAGTACTTC. This gives the protein CASSSTPGEGRNEQYF.

This clone appeared once. V gene TRBV7-8 combines with J gene TRBJ1-5, with D maybe TRBD1 (6 bases). CDR3 length: 17 amino acids. The germline V gene encodes CDR1 SGHVS and CDR2 FQNEAQ. Trimming took 3 bases from V and 2 from J, leaving 17 bases between them. DNA for the CDR3: TGTGCCAGCAGCTTCGGGACACTATTTTCGGGCAATCAGCCCCAGCATTTT. It specifies CASSFGTLFSGNQPQHF.

V gene TRBV27 combines with J gene TRBJ1-6; D remains ambiguous. Looked up from germline, CDR1 is MNHEY and CDR2 is SMNVEV (reference sequence). V dropped 0 bases and J dropped 4 bases, with 22 bases sitting between them. The CDR3 extends over 20 amino acids. The CDR3 loop is CASSLSSGQLSTKYNSPLHF. The CDR3 region has the DNA TGTGCCAGCAGTTTATCGAGCGGGCAGTTGAGCACCAAATATAATTCACCCCTCCACTTT.

This clone was seen just once. V is TRBV5-3 and J is TRBJ1-2, with D tentatively TRBD1 (5 bases). TRBV5-3 is assigned to the ORF class and has an uncertain function. Trimming stripped 1 base from V and 2 bases from J, with 18 bases between. The CDR3 loop spans 17 amino acids. CDR3 coding DNA: TGTGCCAGAAGCTTGCGGTTATTGGGCAGGGCGAACTATGGCTACACCTTC. Its translation is CARSLRLLGRANYGYTF.